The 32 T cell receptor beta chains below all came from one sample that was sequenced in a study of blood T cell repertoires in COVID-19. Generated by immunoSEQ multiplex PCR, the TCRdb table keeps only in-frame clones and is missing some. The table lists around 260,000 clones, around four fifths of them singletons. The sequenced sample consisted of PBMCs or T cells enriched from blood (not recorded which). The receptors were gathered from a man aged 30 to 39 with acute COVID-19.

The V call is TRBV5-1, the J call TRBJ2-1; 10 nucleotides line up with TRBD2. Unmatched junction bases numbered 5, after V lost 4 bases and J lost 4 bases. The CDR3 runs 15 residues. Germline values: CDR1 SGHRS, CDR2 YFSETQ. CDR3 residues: CASSTSGGVYNEQFF. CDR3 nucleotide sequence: TGCGCCAGCAGCACGAGCGGGGGGGTTTACAATGAGCAGTTCTTC.

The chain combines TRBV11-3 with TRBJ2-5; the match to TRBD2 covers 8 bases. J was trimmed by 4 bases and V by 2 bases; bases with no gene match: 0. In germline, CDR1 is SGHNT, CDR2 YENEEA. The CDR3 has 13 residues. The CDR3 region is CASSLLAGETQYF. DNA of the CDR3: TGTGCCAGCAGCTTACTAGCGGGAGAGACCCAGTACTTC.

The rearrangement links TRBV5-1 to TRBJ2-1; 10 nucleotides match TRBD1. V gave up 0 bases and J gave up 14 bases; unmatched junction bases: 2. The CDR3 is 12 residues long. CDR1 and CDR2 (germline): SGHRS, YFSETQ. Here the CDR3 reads CASSLEGTGEFF. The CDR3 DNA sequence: TGCGCCAGCAGCTTGGAAGGGACAGGGGAGTTCTTC. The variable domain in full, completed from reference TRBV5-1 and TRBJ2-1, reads KAGVTQTPRYLIKTRGQQVTLSCSPISGHRSVSWYQQTPGQGLQFLFEYFSETQRNKGNFPGRFSGRQFSNSRSEMNVSTLELGDSALYLCASSLEGTGEFFGPGTRLTVL.

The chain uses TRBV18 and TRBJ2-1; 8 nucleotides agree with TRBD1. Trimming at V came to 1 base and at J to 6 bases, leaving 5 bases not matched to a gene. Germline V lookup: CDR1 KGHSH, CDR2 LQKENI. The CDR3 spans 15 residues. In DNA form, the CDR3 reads TGTGCCAGCTCACCACTAGGTACAGGGGGCAATGAGCAGTTCTTC. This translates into CASSPLGTGGNEQFF. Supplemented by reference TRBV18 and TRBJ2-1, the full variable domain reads NAGVMQNPRHLVRRRGQEARLRCSPMKGHSHVYWYRQLPEEGLKFMVYLQKENIIDESGMPKERFSAEFPKEGPSILRIQQVVRGDSAAYFCASSPLGTGGNEQFFGPGTRLTVL.

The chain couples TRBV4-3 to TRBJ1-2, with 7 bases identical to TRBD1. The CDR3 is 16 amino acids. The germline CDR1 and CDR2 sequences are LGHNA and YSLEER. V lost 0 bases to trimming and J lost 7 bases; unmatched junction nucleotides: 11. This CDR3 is CASSQDSYKGAAGYTF. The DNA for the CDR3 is TGCGCCAGCAGCCAAGATTCATATAAGGGGGCCGCTGGCTACACCTTC.

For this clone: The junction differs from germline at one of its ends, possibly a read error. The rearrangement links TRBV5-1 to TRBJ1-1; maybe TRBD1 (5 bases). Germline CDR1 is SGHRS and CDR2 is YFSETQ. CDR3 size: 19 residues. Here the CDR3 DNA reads TGTGCCAGCAGCGACCTCCCTAGAGAATTAACAGGACCGAACACTGAAGCTTTCTTT. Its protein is CASSDLPRELTGPNTEAFF.

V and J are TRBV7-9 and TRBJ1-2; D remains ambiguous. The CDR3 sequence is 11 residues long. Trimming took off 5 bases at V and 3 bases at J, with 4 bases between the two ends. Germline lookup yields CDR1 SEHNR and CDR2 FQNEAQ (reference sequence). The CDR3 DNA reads TGTGCCAGCAGCCCAGACTATGGCTACACCTTC. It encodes CASSPDYGYTF. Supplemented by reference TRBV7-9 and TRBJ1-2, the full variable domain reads DTGVSQNPRHKITKRGQNVTFRCDPISEHNRLYWYRQTLGQGPEFLTYFQNEAQLEKSRLLSDRFSAERPKGSFSTLEIQRTEQGDSAMYLCASSPDYGYTFGSGTRLTVV.

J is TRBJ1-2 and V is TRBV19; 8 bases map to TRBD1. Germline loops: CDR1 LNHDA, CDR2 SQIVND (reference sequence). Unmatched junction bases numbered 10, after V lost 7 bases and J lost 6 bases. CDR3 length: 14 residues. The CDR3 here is CASNPRTGTHGYTF. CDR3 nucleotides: TGTGCCAGTAACCCAAGGACAGGGACTCATGGCTACACCTTC.

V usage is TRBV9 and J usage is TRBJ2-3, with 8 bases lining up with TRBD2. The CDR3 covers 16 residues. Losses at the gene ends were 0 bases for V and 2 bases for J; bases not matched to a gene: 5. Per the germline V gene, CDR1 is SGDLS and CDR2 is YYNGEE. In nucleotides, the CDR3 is TGTGCCAGCAGCGTAGTCCCGGGAGGGACCACAGATACGCAGTATTTT. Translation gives CASSVVPGGTTDTQYF.

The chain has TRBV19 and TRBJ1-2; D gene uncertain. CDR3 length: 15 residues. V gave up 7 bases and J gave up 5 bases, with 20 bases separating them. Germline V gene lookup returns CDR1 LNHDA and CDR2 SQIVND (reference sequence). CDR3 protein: CASTPPGTELYGYTF. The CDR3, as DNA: TGTGCCAGTACCCCCCCCGGAACAGAGCTTTATGGCTACACCTTC.

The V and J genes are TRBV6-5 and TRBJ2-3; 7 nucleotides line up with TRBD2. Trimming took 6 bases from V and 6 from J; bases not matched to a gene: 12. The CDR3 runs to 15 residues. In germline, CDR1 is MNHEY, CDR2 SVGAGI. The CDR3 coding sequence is TGTGCCAGCAGACAAGTGGGGGGGGATGGGGATACGCAGTATTTT. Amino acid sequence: CASRQVGGDGDTQYF.

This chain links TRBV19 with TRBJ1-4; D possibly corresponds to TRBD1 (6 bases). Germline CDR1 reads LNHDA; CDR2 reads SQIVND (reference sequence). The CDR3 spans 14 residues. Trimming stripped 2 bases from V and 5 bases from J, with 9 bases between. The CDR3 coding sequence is TGTGCCAGTAGTATAACTGGACAGAATGAAAAACTGTTTTTT. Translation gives CASSITGQNEKLFF.

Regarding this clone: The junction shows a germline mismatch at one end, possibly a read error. The CDR3 sequence: CASSLGLGSTDTQYF. CDR3 DNA sequence: TGTGCCAGCAGCTTGGGACTAGGCAGCACAGATACGCAGTATTTT. J is TRBJ2-3 and V is TRBV5-1; 8 nucleotides match TRBD2. The CDR3 loop spans 15 amino acids. CDR1 is SGHRS, CDR2 YFSETQ, per germline.

DNA for the CDR3: TGCAGCGGGACAGGTCCCGGGGAAGGAAACACCATATATTTT. Encoded protein: CSGTGPGEGNTIYF. The chain is built from TRBV29-1 and TRBJ1-3; 7 nucleotides line up with TRBD1. Trimming took 7 bases from V and 4 from J; bases not matched to a gene: 10. Germline V gives CDR1 SQVTM, CDR2 ANQGSEA. This CDR3 spans 14 amino acids.

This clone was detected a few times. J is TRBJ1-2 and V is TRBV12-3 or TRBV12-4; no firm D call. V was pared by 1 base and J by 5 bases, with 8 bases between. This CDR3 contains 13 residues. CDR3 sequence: CASSLGQVYGYTF. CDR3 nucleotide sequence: TGTGCCAGCAGTTTAGGGCAGGTTTATGGCTACACCTTC.

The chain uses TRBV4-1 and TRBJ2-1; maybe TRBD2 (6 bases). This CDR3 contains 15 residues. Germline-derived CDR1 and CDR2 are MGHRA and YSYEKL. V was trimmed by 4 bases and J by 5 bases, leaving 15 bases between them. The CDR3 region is CASSPLGLANNEQFF. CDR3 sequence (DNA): TGCGCCAGCAGCCCCCTGGGGCTAGCGAACAATGAGCAGTTCTTC.

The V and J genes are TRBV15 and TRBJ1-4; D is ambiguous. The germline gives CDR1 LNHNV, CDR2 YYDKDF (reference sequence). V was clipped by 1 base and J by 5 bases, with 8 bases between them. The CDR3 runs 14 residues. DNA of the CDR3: TGTGCCACCAGCAGAGGCGCGGGGAATGAAAAACTGTTTTTT. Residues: CATSRGAGNEKLFF.

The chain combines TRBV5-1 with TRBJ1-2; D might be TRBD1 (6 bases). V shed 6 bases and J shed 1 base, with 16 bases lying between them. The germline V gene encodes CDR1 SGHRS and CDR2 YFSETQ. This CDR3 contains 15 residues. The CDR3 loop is CASKGMTGDNYGYTF. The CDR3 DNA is TGCGCCAGCAAGGGCATGACAGGCGATAACTATGGCTACACCTTC.

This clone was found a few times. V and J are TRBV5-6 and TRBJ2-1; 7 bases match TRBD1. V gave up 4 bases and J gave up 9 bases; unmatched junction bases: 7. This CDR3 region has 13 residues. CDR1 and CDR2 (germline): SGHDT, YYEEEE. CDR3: CASSQTAGGEQFF. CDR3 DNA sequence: TGTGCCAGCAGCCAAACGGCAGGGGGTGAGCAGTTCTTC.

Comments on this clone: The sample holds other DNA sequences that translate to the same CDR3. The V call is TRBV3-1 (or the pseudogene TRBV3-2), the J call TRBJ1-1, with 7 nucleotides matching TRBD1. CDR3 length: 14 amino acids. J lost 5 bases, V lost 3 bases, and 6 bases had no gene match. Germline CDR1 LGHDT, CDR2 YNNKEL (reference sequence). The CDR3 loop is CASSHSTGRTEAFF. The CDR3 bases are TGTGCCAGCAGCCACTCGACAGGGCGGACTGAAGCTTTCTTT.

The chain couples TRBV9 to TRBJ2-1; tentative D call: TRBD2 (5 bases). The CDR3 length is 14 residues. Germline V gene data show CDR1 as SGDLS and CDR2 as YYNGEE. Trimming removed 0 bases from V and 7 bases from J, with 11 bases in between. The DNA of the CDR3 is TGTGCCAGCAGCGTAGCTGGCGGGCAGAATGAGCAGTTCTTC. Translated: CASSVAGGQNEQFF.

Written as DNA, the CDR3 is TGTGCCAGCAGTACAGGGGAGGAAGGTGAGGCTTTCTTT. This encodes CASSTGEEGEAFF. The V call is TRBV6-5, the J call TRBJ1-1, with 7 bases fitting TRBD1. CDR1 MNHEY and CDR2 SVGAGI come from the germline V gene. After removal of 5 bases from V and 11 bases from J, the junction contained 11 bases not matched to a gene. CDR3 length: 13 amino acids.

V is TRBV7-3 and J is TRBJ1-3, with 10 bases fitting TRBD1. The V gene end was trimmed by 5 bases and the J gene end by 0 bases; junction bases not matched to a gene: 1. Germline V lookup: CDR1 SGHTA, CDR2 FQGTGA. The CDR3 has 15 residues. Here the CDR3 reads CASSRTGGSGNTIYF. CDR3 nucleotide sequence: TGTGCCAGCAGCCGGACAGGGGGCTCTGGAAACACCATATATTTT.

The CDR3 nucleotides are TGTGCCAGCAGCGGGACTAGCGGGGGATACACCGGGGAGCTGTTTTTT. Its protein product is CASSGTSGGYTGELFF. The chain is built from TRBV2 and TRBJ2-2; 14 bases agree with TRBD2. V trimming: 6 bases; J trimming: 3 bases; junction bases outside the gene matches: 3. The length of the CDR3 is 16 residues. Germline V CDR1 and CDR2: SNHLY, FYNNEI. The variable domain in full, completed from reference TRBV2 and TRBJ2-2, reads EPEVTQTPSHQVTQMGQEVILRCVPISNHLYFYWYRQILGQKVEFLVSFYNNEISEKSEIFDDQFSVERPDGSNFTLKIRSTKLEDSAMYFCASSGTSGGYTGELFFGEGSRLTVL.

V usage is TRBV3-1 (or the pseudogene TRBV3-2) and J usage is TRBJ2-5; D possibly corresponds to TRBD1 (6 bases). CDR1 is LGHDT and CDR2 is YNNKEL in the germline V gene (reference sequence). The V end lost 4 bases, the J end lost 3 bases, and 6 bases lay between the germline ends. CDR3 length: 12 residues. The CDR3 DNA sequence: TGTGCCAGCAGCCGGGACAAAGAGACCCAGTACTTC. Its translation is CASSRDKETQYF.

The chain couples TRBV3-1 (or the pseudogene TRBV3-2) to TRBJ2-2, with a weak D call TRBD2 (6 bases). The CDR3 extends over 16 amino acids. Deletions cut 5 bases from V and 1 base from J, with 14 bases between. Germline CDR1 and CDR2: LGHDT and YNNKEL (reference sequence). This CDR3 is CASSTTLSGNTGELFF. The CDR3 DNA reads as TGTGCCAGCAGCACCACTCTTAGCGGGAACACCGGGGAGCTGTTTTTT.

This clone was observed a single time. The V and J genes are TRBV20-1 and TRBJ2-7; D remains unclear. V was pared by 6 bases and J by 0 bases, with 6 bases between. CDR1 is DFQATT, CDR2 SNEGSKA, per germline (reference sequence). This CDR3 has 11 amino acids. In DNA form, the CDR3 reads TGCAGTGCATCAGTCTCCTACGAGCAGTACGTC. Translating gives CSASVSYEQYV.

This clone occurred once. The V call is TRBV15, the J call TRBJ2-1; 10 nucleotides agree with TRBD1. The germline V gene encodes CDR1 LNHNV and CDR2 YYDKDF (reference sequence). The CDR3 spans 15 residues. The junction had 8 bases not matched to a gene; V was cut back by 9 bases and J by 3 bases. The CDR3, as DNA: TGTGCCACAGAGATCGGGACAGGGGTCTACAATGAGCAGTTCTTC. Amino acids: CATEIGTGVYNEQFF.

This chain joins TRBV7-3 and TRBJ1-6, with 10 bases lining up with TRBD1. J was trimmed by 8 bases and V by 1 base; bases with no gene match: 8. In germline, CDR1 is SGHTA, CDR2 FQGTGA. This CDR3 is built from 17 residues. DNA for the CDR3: TGTGCCAGCAGCTTAAGTTCACCGGGACAGGGGTATTCACCCCTCCACTTT. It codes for CASSLSSPGQGYSPLHF. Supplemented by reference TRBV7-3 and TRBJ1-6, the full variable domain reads GAGVSQTPSNKVTEKGKYVELRCDPISGHTALYWYRQSLGQGPEFLIYFQGTGAADDSGLPNDRFFAVRPEGSVSTLKIQRTERGDSAVYLCASSLSSPGQGYSPLHFGNGTRLTVT.

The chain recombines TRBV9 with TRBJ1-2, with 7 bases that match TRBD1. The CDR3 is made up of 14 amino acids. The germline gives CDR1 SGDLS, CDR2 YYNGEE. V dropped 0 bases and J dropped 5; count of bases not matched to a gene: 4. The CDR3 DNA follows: TGTGCCAGCAGCGTAGGAAGGGGGCAATATGGCTACACCTTC. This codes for CASSVGRGQYGYTF.

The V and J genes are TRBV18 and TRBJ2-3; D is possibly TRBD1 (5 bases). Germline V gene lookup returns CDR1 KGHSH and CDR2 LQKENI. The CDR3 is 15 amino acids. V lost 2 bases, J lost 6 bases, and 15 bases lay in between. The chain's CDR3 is CASSPTGRGSDTQYF. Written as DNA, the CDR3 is TGTGCCAGCTCACCAACCGGAAGGGGATCGGATACGCAGTATTTT. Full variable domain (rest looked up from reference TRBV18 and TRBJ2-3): NAGVMQNPRHLVRRRGQEARLRCSPMKGHSHVYWYRQLPEEGLKFMVYLQKENIIDESGMPKERFSAEFPKEGPSILRIQQVVRGDSAAYFCASSPTGRGSDTQYFGPGTRLTVL.

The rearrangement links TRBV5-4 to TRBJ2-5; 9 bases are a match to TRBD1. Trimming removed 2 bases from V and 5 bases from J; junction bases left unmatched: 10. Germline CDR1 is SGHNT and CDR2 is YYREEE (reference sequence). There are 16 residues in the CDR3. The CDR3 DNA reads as TGTGCCAGCAGCTTTATAAACAGGGGGCGAGAGGAGACCCAGTACTTC. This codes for CASSFINRGREETQYF.